This paragraph reports one T cell receptor beta chain. Its matching antigen is unknown. This sample was taken from a study of OX40 agonist ivuxolimab in advanced cancers. Some clones are missing from TCRdb's copy, which holds only in-frame ones; the method was immunoSEQ multiplex PCR. The data hold approximately 81,000 clones, with over 70% observed a single time. Whole-study results and caveats: Not determined was the antigen specificity of the expanded peripheral T cells.

Germline CDR1 is KGHSH and CDR2 is LQKENI. CDR3 length: 15 residues. Trimming pared 6 bases from V and 0 bases from J, leaving 12 bases between. The source is an adult with an advanced solid tumor such as melanoma, head and neck, liver or kidney cancer. The chain has TRBV18 and TRBJ1-3; no clear D. Material: CD4+ or CD8+ T cells sorted from blood, obtained in a trial of the OX40 agonist ivuxolimab. The CDR3 sequence is CASSSDGNSGNTIYF. Written as DNA, the CDR3 is TGTGCCAGCTCCTCGGACGGCAACTCTGGAAACACCATATATTTT.